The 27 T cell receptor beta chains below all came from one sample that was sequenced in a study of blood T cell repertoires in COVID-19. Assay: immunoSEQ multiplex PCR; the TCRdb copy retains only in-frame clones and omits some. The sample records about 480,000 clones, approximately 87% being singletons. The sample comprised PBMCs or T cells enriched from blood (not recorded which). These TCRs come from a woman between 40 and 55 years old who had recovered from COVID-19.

The CDR3 protein is CASSPLRVPYGYTF. The CDR3, as DNA: TGTGCCAGCAGCCCCCTTCGGGTCCCGTATGGCTACACCTTC. The chain uses TRBV7-8 and TRBJ1-2; D is uncertain. Per the germline V gene, CDR1 is SGHVS and CDR2 is FQNEAQ. CDR3 length equals 14 residues. V gave up 5 bases and J gave up 5 bases, with 15 bases separating them.

The DNA for the CDR3 is TGTGCCAGCATAAGGGGTCATGAAGCTTTCTTT. It encodes CASIRGHEAFF. The V gene is TRBV2, the J gene TRBJ1-1, with D perhaps matching TRBD1 (5 bases). Trimming stripped 7 bases from V and 7 bases from J, with 10 bases between. CDR1 and CDR2 (germline): SNHLY, FYNNEI. CDR3 length equals 11 residues.

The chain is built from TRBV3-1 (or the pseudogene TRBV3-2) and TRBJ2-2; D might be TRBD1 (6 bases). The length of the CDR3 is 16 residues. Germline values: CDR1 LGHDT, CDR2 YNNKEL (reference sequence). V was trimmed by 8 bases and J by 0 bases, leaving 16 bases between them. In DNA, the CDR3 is TGTGCCAGCGGGACATCCGGAGGCCCGAACACCGGGGAGCTGTTTTTT. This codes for CASGTSGGPNTGELFF.

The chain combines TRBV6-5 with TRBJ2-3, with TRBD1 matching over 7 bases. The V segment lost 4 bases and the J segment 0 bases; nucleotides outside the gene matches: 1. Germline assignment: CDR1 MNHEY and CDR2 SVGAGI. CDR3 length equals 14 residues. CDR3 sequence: CASSLTGSTDTQYF. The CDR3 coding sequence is TGTGCCAGCAGTTTGACAGGGAGCACAGATACGCAGTATTTT.

In DNA, the CDR3 is TGTGCCAGCGGTCGGCGGGGAGCGTCCTACAATGAGCAGTTCTTC. Translating it yields CASGRRGASYNEQFF. V is TRBV6-5 and J is TRBJ2-1; TRBD2 might be the D (6 bases). Looked up from germline, CDR1 is MNHEY and CDR2 is SVGAGI. There are 15 residues in the CDR3. Trimming removed 8 bases from V and 1 base from J, with 15 bases in between.

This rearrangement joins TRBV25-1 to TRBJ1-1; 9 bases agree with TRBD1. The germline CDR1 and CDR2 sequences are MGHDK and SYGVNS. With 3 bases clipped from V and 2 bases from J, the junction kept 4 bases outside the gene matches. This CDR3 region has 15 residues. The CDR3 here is CASSDPGQGNTEAFF. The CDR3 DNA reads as TGTGCCAGCAGTGATCCGGGACAGGGTAACACTGAAGCTTTCTTT.

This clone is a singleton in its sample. The CDR3 here is CASSDRGYNQPQHF. CDR3 in DNA: TGTGCCAGCAGTGACAGGGGTTATAATCAGCCCCAGCATTTT. The chain links TRBV25-1 to TRBJ1-5, with D possibly being TRBD1 (6 bases). The germline V gene encodes CDR1 MGHDK and CDR2 SYGVNS. Trimming shortened V by 3 bases and J by 4 bases, and 10 bases separated the two germline ends. This CDR3 comprises 14 residues.

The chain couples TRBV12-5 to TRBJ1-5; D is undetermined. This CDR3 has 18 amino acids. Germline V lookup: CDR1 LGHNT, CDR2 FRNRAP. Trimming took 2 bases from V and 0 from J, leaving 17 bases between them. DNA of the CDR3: TGTGCTAGTGGTTTGTTTACCCCCGCGGGATATAGCAATCAGCCCCAGCATTTT. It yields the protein CASGLFTPAGYSNQPQHF.

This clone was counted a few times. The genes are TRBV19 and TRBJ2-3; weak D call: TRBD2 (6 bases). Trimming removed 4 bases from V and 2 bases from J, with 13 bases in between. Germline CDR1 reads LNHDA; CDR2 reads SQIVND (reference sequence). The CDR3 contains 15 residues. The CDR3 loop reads CASSTGGLLTDTQYF. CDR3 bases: TGTGCCAGTAGTACCGGGGGACTCCTCACAGATACGCAGTATTTT.

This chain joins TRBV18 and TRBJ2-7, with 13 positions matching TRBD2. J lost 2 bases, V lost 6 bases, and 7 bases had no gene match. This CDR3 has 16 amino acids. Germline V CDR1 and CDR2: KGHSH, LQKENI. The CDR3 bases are TGTGCCAGCTCCGGACTAGCGGGAGTGAGGGCCTACGAGCAGTACTTC. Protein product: CASSGLAGVRAYEQYF.

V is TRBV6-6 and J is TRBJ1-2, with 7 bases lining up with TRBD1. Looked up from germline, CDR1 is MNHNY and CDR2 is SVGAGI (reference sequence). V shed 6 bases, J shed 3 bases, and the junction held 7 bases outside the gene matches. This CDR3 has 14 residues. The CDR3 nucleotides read TGTGCCAGCAGCGAAACCGGGACAGACTATGGCTACACCTTC. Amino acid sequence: CASSETGTDYGYTF.

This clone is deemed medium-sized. CDR3 coding DNA: TGTGCCACCAGCAGAGATTTAAGGCTGTGGTTGGCCCAGGGGGATGCAGATACGCAGTATTTT. Protein product: CATSRDLRLWLAQGDADTQYF. This chain joins TRBV15 and TRBJ2-3; the match to TRBD1 covers 7 bases. Germline V lookup: CDR1 LNHNV, CDR2 YYDKDF (reference sequence). V shed 0 bases and J 4 bases; nucleotides not matched to a gene: 22. This CDR3 has 21 amino acids.

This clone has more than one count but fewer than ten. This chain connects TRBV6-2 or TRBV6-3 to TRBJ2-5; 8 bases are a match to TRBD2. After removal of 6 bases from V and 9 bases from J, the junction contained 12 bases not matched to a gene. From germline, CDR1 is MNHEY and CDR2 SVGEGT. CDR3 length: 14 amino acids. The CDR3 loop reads CASSKLSGSLSQYF. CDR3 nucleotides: TGTGCCAGCAGCAAACTAAGCGGGAGCCTTTCCCAGTACTTC.

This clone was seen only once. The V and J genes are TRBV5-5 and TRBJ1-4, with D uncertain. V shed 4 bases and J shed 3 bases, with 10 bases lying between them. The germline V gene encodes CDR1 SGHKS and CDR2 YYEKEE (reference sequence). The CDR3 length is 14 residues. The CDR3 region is CASSLQSANEKLFF. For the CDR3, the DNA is TGTGCCAGCAGCCTACAGTCAGCTAATGAAAAACTGTTTTTT.

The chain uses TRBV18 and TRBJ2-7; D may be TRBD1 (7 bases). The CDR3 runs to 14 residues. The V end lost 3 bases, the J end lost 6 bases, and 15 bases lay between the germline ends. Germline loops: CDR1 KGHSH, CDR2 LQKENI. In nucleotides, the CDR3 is TGTGCCAGCTCACCGAAGACAGGGACTTCCGAGCAGTACTTC. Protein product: CASSPKTGTSEQYF.

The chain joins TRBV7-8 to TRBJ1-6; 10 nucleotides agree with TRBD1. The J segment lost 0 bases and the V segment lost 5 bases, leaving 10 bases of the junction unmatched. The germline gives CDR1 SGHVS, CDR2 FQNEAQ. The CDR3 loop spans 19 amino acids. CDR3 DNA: TGTGCCAGCAGCCCGTCCCGGGACAGGGGCCACTCCTATAATTCACCCCTCCACTTT. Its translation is CASSPSRDRGHSYNSPLHF.

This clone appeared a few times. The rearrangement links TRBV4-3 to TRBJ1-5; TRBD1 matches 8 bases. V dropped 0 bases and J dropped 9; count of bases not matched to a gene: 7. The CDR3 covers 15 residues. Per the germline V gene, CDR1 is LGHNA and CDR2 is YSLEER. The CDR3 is CASSQETGVVGPQHF. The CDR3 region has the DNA TGCGCCAGCAGCCAAGAGACAGGGGTTGTAGGGCCCCAGCATTTT.

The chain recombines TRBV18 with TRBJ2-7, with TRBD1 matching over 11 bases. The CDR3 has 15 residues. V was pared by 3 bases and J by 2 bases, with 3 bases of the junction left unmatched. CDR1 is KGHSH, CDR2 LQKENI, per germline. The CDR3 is CASSPGTGGTYEQYF. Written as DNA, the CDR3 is TGTGCCAGCTCACCGGGGACAGGGGGTACCTACGAGCAGTACTTC.

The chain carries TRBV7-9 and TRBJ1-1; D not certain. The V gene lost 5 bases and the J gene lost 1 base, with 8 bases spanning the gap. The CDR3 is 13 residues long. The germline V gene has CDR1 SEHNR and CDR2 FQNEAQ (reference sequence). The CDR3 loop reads CASSRKRNTEAFF. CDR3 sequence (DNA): TGTGCCAGCAGCCGCAAGCGGAACACTGAAGCTTTCTTT. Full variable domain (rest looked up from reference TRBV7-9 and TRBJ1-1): DTGVSQNPRHKITKRGQNVTFRCDPISEHNRLYWYRQTLGQGPEFLTYFQNEAQLEKSRLLSDRFSAERPKGSFSTLEIQRTEQGDSAMYLCASSRKRNTEAFFGQGTRLTVV.

The CDR3 protein is CASSRGARLGGDTGELFF. As DNA, the CDR3 is TGTGCCAGCAGCCGGGGTGCGAGACTCGGGGGGGACACCGGGGAGCTGTTTTTT. V usage is TRBV5-4 and J usage is TRBJ2-2, with 8 bases aligning to TRBD2. The germline V gene has CDR1 SGHNT and CDR2 YYREEE (reference sequence). The CDR3 sequence is 18 residues long. With 4 bases clipped from V and 3 bases from J, the junction kept 14 bases outside the gene matches.

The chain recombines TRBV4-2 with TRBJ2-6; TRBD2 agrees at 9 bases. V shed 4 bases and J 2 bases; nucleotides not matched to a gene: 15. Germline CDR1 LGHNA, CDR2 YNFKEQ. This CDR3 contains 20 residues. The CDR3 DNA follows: TGTGCCAGCAGCCTCCTCCCTCCGGCGGGAGGGCCGCCTGGGGCCAACGTCCTGACTTTC. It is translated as CASSLLPPAGGPPGANVLTF.

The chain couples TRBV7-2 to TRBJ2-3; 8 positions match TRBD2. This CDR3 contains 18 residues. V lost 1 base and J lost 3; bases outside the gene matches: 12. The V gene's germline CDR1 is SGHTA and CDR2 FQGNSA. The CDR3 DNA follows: TGTGCCAGCAGCTTAGAGTCCGGGACTAGAGCACCGACAGATACGCAGTATTTT. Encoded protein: CASSLESGTRAPTDTQYF.

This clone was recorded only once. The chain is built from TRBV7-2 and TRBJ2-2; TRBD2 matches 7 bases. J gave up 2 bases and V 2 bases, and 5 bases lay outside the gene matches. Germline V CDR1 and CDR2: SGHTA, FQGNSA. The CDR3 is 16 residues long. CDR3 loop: CASSLRAGLNTGELFF. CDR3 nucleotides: TGTGCCAGCAGCTTAAGAGCGGGACTTAACACCGGGGAGCTGTTTTTT.

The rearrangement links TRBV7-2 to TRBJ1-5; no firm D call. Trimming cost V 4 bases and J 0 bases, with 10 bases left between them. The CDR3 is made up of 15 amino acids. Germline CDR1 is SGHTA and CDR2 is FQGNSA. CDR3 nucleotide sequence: TGTGCCAGCAGCTCCGGCGGGGTTAGCAATCAGCCCCAGCATTTT. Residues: CASSSGGVSNQPQHF. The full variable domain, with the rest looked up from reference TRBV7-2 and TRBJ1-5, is GAGVSQSPSNKVTEKGKDVELRCDPISGHTALYWYRQSLGQGLEFLIYFQGNSAPDKSGLPSDRFSAERTGGSVSTLTIQRTQQEDSAVYLCASSSGGVSNQPQHFGDGTRLSIL.

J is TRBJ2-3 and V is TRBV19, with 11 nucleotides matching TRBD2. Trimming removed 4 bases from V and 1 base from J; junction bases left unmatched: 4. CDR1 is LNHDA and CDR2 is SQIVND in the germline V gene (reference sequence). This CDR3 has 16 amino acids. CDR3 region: CASSKGTSGRTDTQYF. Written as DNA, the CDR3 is TGTGCCAGTAGTAAAGGGACTAGCGGACGCACAGATACGCAGTATTTT. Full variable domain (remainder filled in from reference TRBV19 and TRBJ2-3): DGGITQSPKYLFRKEGQNVTLSCEQNLNHDAMYWYRQDPGQGLRLIYYSQIVNDFQKGDIAEGYSVSREKKESFPLTVTSAQKNPTAFYLCASSKGTSGRTDTQYFGPGTRLTVL.

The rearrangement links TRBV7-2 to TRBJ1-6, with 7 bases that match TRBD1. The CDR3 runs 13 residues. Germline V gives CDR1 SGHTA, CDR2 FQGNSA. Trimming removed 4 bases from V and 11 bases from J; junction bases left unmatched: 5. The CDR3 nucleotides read TGTGCCAGCAGCTACCAGGGGGAAACACCCCTCCACTTT. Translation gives CASSYQGETPLHF.

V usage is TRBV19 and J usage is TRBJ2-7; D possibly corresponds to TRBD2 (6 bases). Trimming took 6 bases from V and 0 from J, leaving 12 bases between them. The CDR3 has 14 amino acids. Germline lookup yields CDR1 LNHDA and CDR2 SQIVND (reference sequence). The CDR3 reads CASSPGLNSYEQYF. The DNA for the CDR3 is TGTGCCAGTAGCCCGGGACTTAACTCCTACGAGCAGTACTTC. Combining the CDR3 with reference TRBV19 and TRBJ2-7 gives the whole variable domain DGGITQSPKYLFRKEGQNVTLSCEQNLNHDAMYWYRQDPGQGLRLIYYSQIVNDFQKGDIAEGYSVSREKKESFPLTVTSAQKNPTAFYLCASSPGLNSYEQYFGPGTRLTVT.